This T cell receptor beta chain was recorded in a study of T cell responses to AZD1222 COVID-19 vaccine. The table came from immunoSEQ multiplex PCR; TCRdb's copy has only in-frame clones and leaves some out. The sample includes about 95,000 clones, 85% to 90% of them seen just once. The CDR3 is 13 amino acids. Germline CDR1 is MGHRA and CDR2 is YSYEKL. The V gene lost 1 base and the J gene lost 5 bases, with 6 bases spanning the gap. Specimen: peripheral blood, collected on day 0 of AZD1222 vaccination. This TCR was sampled from an adult in good health. The chain recombines TRBV4-1 with TRBJ1-5; D uncertain. In DNA, the CDR3 is TGCGCCAGCAGCCAAGCCCATGATCAGCCCCAGCATTTT. This codes for CASSQAHDQPQHF.